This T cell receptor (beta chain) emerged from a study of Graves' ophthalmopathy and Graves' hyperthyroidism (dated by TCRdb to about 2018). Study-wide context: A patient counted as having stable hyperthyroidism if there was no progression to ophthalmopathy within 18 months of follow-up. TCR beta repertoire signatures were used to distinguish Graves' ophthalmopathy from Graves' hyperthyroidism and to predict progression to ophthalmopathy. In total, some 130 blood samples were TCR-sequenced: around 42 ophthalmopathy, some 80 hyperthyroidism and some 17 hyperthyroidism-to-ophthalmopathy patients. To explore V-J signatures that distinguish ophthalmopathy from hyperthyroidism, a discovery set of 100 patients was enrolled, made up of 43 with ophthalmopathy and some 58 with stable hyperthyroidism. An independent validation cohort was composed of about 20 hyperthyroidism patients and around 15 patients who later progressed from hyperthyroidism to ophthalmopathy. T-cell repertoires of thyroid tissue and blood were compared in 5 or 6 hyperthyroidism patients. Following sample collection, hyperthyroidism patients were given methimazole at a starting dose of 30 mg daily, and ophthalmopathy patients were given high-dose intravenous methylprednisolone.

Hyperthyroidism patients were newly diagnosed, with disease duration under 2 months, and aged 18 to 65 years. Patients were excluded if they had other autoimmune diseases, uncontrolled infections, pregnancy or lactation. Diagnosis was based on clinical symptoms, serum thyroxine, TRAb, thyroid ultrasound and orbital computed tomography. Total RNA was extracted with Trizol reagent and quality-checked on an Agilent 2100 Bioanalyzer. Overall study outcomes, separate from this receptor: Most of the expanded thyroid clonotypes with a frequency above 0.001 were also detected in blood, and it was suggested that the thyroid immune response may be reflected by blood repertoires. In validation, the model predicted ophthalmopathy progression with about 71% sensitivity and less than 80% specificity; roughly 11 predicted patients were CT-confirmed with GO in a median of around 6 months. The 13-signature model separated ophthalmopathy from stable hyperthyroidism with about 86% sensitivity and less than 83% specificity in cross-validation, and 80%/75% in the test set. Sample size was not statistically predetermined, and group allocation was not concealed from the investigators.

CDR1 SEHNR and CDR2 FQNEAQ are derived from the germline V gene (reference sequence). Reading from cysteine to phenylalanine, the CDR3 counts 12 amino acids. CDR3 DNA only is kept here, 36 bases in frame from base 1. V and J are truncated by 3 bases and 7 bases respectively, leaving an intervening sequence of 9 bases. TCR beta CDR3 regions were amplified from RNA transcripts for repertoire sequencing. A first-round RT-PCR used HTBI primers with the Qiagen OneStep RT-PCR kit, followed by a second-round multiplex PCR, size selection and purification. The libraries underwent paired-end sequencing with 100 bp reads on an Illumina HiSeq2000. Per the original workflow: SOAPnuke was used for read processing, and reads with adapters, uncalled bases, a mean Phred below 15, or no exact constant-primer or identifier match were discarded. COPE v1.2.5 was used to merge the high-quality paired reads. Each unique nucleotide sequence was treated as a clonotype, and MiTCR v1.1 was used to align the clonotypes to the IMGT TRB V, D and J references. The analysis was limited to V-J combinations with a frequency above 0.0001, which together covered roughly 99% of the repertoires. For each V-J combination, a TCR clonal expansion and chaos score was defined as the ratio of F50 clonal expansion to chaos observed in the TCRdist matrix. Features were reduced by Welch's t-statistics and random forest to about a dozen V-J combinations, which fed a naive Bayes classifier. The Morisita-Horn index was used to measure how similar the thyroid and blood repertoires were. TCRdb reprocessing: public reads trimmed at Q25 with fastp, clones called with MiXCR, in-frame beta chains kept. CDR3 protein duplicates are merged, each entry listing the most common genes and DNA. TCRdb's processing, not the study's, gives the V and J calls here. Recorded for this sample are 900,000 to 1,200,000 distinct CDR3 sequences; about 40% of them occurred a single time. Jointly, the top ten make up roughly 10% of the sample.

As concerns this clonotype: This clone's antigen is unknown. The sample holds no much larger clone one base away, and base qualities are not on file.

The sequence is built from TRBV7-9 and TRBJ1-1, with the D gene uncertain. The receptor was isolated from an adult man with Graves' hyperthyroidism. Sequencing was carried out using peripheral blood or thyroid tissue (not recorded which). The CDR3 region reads CASSFGRLEAFF. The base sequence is TGTGCCAGCAGCTTTGGACGGCTTGAAGCTTTCTTT.